This TCR beta chain came from a study of blood T cell repertoires in COVID-19. The overall study: Researchers got acute and convalescent COVID-19 samples from the United States, Italy and Spain. Sample material is recorded as cDNA or gDNA derived from T cells, B-cell-depleted T cells, or PBMCs.

How the authors handled the data: Nucleated cell counts were estimated from reference gene primer amplification. Profiled with immunoSEQ multiplex PCR; TCRdb holds only in-frame clones, not every one. The V and J calls and clone size were taken over from that table, and D and trimming were inferred from the DNA. The sample has 50,000 to 65,000 clones, 80% to 95% seen once; the top ten hold around 4.3%. The J segment lost 5 bases and the V segment lost 1 base, leaving 2 bases of the junction unmatched. The germline gives CDR1 SGHTA, CDR2 FQGNSA. The CDR3 consists of 15 residues. The TCR sequence derives from a man in his fifties or sixties with active COVID-19. J is TRBJ2-5 and V is TRBV7-2; TRBD2 aligns across 12 bases. The sequenced material came from peripheral blood. The chain's CDR3 is CASSLGLAGVETQYF. CDR3 nucleotides: TGTGCCAGCAGCTTAGGACTAGCGGGGGTTGAGACCCAGTACTTC.